Following are 18 T cell receptor beta chains from one sample sequenced in a study of CD8 T cells in ankylosing spondylitis. From the 5' RACE reads, TCRdb called clonotypes with MiXCR, one entry per CDR3 protein. The profile shows around 150,000 distinct CDR3 sequences, about 6.7% of them singletons. Specimen: blood, either unsorted or a sorted T cell fraction (not recorded which). Receptors originate from a female donor with ankylosing spondylitis or in good health (not recorded which).

This clonotype was seen at least ten times. J is TRBJ1-1 and V is TRBV3-1; no clear D gene. The CDR3 loop spans 16 amino acids. The V end lost 5 bases, the J end lost 4 bases, and 20 bases lay between the germline ends. Per germline, CDR1 LGHDT and CDR2 YNNKEL (reference sequence). CDR3 sequence: CASSRRRAPKGTEAFF. The CDR3 region has the DNA TGTGCCAGCAGCAGGCGCCGGGCTCCCAAGGGCACTGAAGCTTTCTTT.

At least ten counts were recorded for this clonotype. This chain connects TRBV5-1 to TRBJ1-1; D perhaps matches TRBD1 (5 bases). CDR3 length: 14 residues. Trimming took 5 bases from V and 2 from J, leaving 13 bases between them. Germline loops: CDR1 SGHRS, CDR2 YFSETQ. The CDR3 nucleotides read TGCGCCAGCAGTCAAGGGACGTCCAACACTGAAGCTTTCTTT. It translates to CASSQGTSNTEAFF.

This clonotype was seen many times. This chain uses TRBV9 with TRBJ1-2, with D possibly TRBD1 on 5 matching bases. Germline values: CDR1 SGDLS, CDR2 YYNGEE. This CDR3 is 12 amino acids long. With 0 bases removed from V and 10 bases from J, the gap between germline ends came to 10 bases. For the CDR3, the DNA is TGTGCCAGCAGCGTAGACGGGGGGGACTACACCTTC. This encodes CASSVDGGDYTF.

The sample holds many counts of this clonotype. The chain carries TRBV6-5 and TRBJ2-1; unclear D gene. The germline V gene encodes CDR1 MNHEY and CDR2 SVGAGI. The CDR3 loop spans 15 amino acids. V lost 0 bases, J lost 7 bases, and 13 bases lay in between. CDR3 region: CASSYSWGESNEQFF. CDR3 coding DNA: TGTGCCAGCAGTTACTCGTGGGGTGAGTCAAATGAGCAGTTCTTC.

This clonotype was seen ten or more times. The chain combines TRBV5-1 with TRBJ1-4; D not resolved. This CDR3 has 14 residues. Germline-derived CDR1 and CDR2 are SGHRS and YFSETQ. Trimming took 0 bases from V and 8 from J, leaving 11 bases between them. This chain's CDR3 is CASSLGGVSEKLFF. The CDR3 DNA reads TGCGCCAGCAGCTTGGGAGGTGTCTCGGAAAAACTGTTTTTT.

This clonotype was observed a few times. This chain joins TRBV28 and TRBJ1-5; no firm D call. Deletions cut 7 bases from V and 2 bases from J, with 9 bases between. CDR3 length: 13 residues. Germline V gene data show CDR1 as MDHEN and CDR2 as SYDVKM. CDR3 DNA: TGTGCCAGCAAGAGGGTTGGCAATCAGCCCCAGCATTTT. This gives the protein CASKRVGNQPQHF.

This clonotype was found many times. The chain recombines TRBV5-1 with TRBJ1-1; the D gene is possibly TRBD1 (5 bases). This CDR3 region has 16 residues. CDR1 SGHRS and CDR2 YFSETQ come from the germline V gene. Trimming pared 4 bases from V and 6 bases from J, leaving 22 bases between. DNA of the CDR3: TGCGCCAGCAGCCACGGCGGACAAACAGGTTACTCTGAAGCTTTCTTT. It specifies CASSHGGQTGYSEAFF.

The V call is TRBV7-2, the J call TRBJ2-5, with D unclear. This CDR3 has 12 amino acids. V was clipped by 5 bases and J by 7 bases, with 11 bases between them. Germline V gene lookup returns CDR1 SGHTA and CDR2 FQGNSA. The CDR3, as DNA: TGTGCCAGCAGCCCCTGGACCACGACCCAGTACTTC. It specifies CASSPWTTTQYF.

This clonotype was seen repeatedly, ten times or more. V and J are TRBV5-1 and TRBJ1-2; TRBD1 matches at 7 bases. Germline V gene sequence: CDR1 SGHRS, CDR2 YFSETQ. V shed 4 bases, J shed 6 bases, and the junction held 3 bases outside the gene matches. This CDR3 is 12 amino acids long. The CDR3 is CASSHDRDGYTF. The CDR3 nucleotides are TGCGCCAGCAGCCATGACAGGGATGGCTACACCTTC.

The chain recombines TRBV15 with TRBJ2-5; unclear D gene. V was pared by 1 base and J by 1 base, with 10 bases between. Germline CDR1 and CDR2: LNHNV and YYDKDF (reference sequence). CDR3 length equals 15 residues. The CDR3 sequence: CATSRVTSAQETQYF. The CDR3 DNA sequence: TGTGCCACCAGCAGAGTAACCAGTGCCCAAGAGACCCAGTACTTC.

This clonotype was counted many times. V usage is TRBV20-1 and J usage is TRBJ1-5; the D gene is possibly TRBD1 (5 bases). Trimming removed 6 bases at V and 7 bases at J, with 22 bases between. CDR3 length equals 15 residues. Germline V gene lookup returns CDR1 DFQATT and CDR2 SNEGSKA (reference sequence). In DNA form, the CDR3 reads TGCAGTGCCGAGCCCTGGACACCCCCCGGCCAGCCCCAGCATTTT. Protein product: CSAEPWTPPGQPQHF.

This clonotype was observed many times. The genes are TRBV3-1 and TRBJ1-6; tentatively, D is TRBD1 (5 bases). Germline loops: CDR1 LGHDT, CDR2 YNNKEL (reference sequence). This CDR3 is 14 amino acids long. V lost 5 bases and J lost 4, with 9 bases in between. CDR3 protein: CASSRGPYNSPLHF. In DNA form, the CDR3 reads TGTGCCAGCAGCAGGGGACCGTATAATTCACCCCTCCACTTT.

This clonotype was seen repeatedly, ten times or more. This chain joins TRBV6-2 or TRBV6-3 and TRBJ1-1; weak D call: TRBD1 (6 bases). Between the trimmed V and J ends, which lost 0 bases and 5 bases, there was a span of 10 bases. CDR3 length: 14 residues. In germline, CDR1 is MNHEY, CDR2 SVGEGT. The CDR3 protein is CASSYSYRVTEAFF. CDR3 coding DNA: TGTGCCAGCAGTTACTCATACAGGGTGACTGAAGCTTTCTTT.

This clonotype was seen ten or more times. The chain couples TRBV5-1 to TRBJ2-5; no firm D call. CDR1 and CDR2 from the germline V gene are SGHRS and YFSETQ. The CDR3 extends over 14 amino acids. V lost 0 bases and J lost 3, with 9 bases in between. CDR3 sequence (DNA): TGCGCCAGCAGCTTGGAAGCTAGTAAAGAGACCCAGTACTTC. Protein sequence: CASSLEASKETQYF.

This clonotype was counted a few times. The CDR3: CATSRDPTGPQHF. The CDR3 DNA sequence: TGTGCCACCAGCAGAGATCCGACGGGGCCCCAGCATTTT. This sequence joins TRBV15 and TRBJ1-5; D unresolved. The germline V gene has CDR1 LNHNV and CDR2 YYDKDF (reference sequence). Trimming stripped 0 bases from V and 9 bases from J, with 9 bases between. CDR3 size: 13 residues.

This clonotype was picked up many times. The V gene is TRBV27, the J gene TRBJ1-4, with TRBD1 as a possible D gene (6 bases). Germline values: CDR1 MNHEY, CDR2 SMNVEV (reference sequence). Trimming cost V 5 bases and J 11 bases, with 12 bases left between them. The CDR3 covers 12 residues. CDR3 DNA: TGTGCCAGCAGTCCACTAGGGGGGAAACTGTTTTTT. Translation gives CASSPLGGKLFF.

At least ten counts were recorded for this clonotype. The V call is TRBV4-1, the J call TRBJ1-6; TRBD1 aligns across 8 bases. Germline CDR1 is MGHRA and CDR2 is YSYEKL. V shed 3 bases and J 3 bases; nucleotides not matched to a gene: 16. This CDR3 is 20 amino acids long. The CDR3 spells CASSHHGQGSPNFYNSPLHF. The DNA of the CDR3 is TGCGCCAGCAGCCATCACGGACAGGGCTCTCCAAATTTCTATAATTCACCCCTCCACTTT.

V gene TRBV6-5 combines with J gene TRBJ2-5; 8 nucleotides line up with TRBD1. The germline CDR1 and CDR2 sequences are MNHEY and SVGAGI. This CDR3 spans 16 amino acids. V dropped 0 bases and J dropped 4; count of bases not matched to a gene: 7. The CDR3 here is CASSYSVGQGGETQYF. CDR3 bases: TGTGCCAGCAGTTACTCGGTAGGACAGGGAGGAGAGACCCAGTACTTC.